Detailed here is one T cell receptor beta chain. Its antigen is not identified. This sample was taken from a study of human T cells and chemical hapten exposure. Study at large: Each patch test put 0.01% DPC on the upper back, and results were read at 6 days.

Library preparation tagged each individual cDNA molecule with a unique molecular identifier. One entry per CDR3 protein, called by TCRdb with MiXCR from the RACE reads. This table holds about 380,000 distinct CDR3 sequences, approximately 4.4% found once. Indicated time point: patch test 1, 2 weeks after DPC sensitization. As to treatment: therapeutic diphenylcyclopropenone sensitization with weekly scalp DPC. Study results and caveats: Versus controls, significantly more large CDR3 similarity clusters arose from expanded TCRs. TCRs at high frequency, those above 1 in 1000, did not change with DPC sensitization.

Trimming took 5 bases from V and 2 from J, leaving 18 bases between them. The CDR3 length is 16 residues. Germline V CDR1 and CDR2: MDHEN, SYDVKM. The chain employs TRBV28 and TRBJ2-5; weak D call: TRBD2 (5 bases). Source: whole blood, taken in connection with sensitization to the hapten diphenylcyclopropenone (DPC). The receptor comes from a woman in her forties or fifties with alopecia areata. Some clones in this sample may be carry-over from other donors' samples. Written as DNA, the CDR3 is TGTGCCAGCAGTCTCACTGGGGTAGCGATACAAGAGACCCAGTACTTC. This encodes CASSLTGVAIQETQYF.